The 27 T cell receptor beta chains below all came from one sample that was sequenced in a study of naive and memory T cell subsets. No antigens are known for them. Two oligonucleotides, mixed equimolar, formed the beta constant-region primer covering TRBC1 and TRBC2. The ligated cDNA underwent four PCR rounds using SP2 and nested alpha and beta constant-region primers. TCRdb redid the calling of the UMI-ligation and nested PCR reads with MiXCR, one entry per CDR3 protein. Of 150,000 or so distinct CDR3 sequences in the sample, 22% are singletons; the top ten hold 0.085% to 0.11%. Study-level results: Especially in CD8 cells, naive repertoires contained a few larger clonotypes, possibly CD45RA-re-expressing memory cells.

Sequencing used naive CD4+ T cells from blood. These receptors all come from a human donor in good health.

There are a few counts of this clonotype. The CDR3 sequence: CAWSVQDYNEQFF. CDR3 in DNA: TGTGCCTGGAGTGTACAAGACTACAATGAGCAGTTCTTC. The V and J genes are TRBV30 and TRBJ2-1, with D unresolved. V lost 0 bases, J lost 3 bases, and 6 bases lay in between. Germline assignment: CDR1 GTSNPN and CDR2 SVGIG (reference sequence). The CDR3 sequence is 13 residues long.

This chain links TRBV6-5 with TRBJ2-2; 7 bases are a match to TRBD1. CDR1 and CDR2 from the germline V gene are MNHEY and SVGAGI. V shed 8 bases and J 1 base; nucleotides not matched to a gene: 4. The CDR3 totals 14 residues. CDR3 sequence (DNA): TGTGCCAGCCTACAGGGGCGGAACACCGGGGAGCTGTTTTTT. This encodes CASLQGRNTGELFF.

This chain connects TRBV6-1 to TRBJ2-5, with D perhaps matching TRBD1 (5 bases). CDR3 length equals 14 residues. Germline V gene lookup returns CDR1 MNHNS and CDR2 SASEGT. V was cut by 8 bases and J by 3 bases, with 16 bases left in between. As DNA, the CDR3 is TGTGCCAGCCATGATCCTCCAGGGAAAGAGACCCAGTACTTC. Encoded protein: CASHDPPGKETQYF.

The chain recombines TRBV7-2 with TRBJ1-2, with a weak D call TRBD1 (6 bases). Trimming pared 5 bases from V and 0 bases from J, leaving 19 bases between. CDR3 size: 17 residues. From germline, CDR1 is SGHTA and CDR2 FQGNSA. CDR3 loop: CASSAWDTKGANYGYTF. In DNA, the CDR3 is TGTGCCAGCAGCGCCTGGGACACCAAGGGAGCTAACTATGGCTACACCTTC.

The chain couples TRBV28 to TRBJ1-2; the match to TRBD1 covers 11 bases. The CDR3 is made up of 15 amino acids. Germline V lookup: CDR1 MDHEN, CDR2 SYDVKM. V shed 6 bases and J 6 bases; nucleotides not matched to a gene: 9. The CDR3 is CASSGTGTGGNGYTF. In DNA form, the CDR3 reads TGTGCCAGCAGCGGAACCGGGACAGGGGGGAATGGCTACACCTTC.

This clonotype was recorded a few times. The chain couples TRBV5-6 to TRBJ2-1; TRBD2 agrees at 8 bases. CDR3 size: 16 residues. CDR1 and CDR2 (germline): SGHDT, YYEEEE. V lost 4 bases, J lost 0 bases, and 6 bases stayed unmatched. CDR3 DNA sequence: TGTGCCAGCAGCCCCGAGAGCGGGAGCTCCTACAATGAGCAGTTCTTC. Residues: CASSPESGSSYNEQFF.

The chain recombines TRBV28 with TRBJ1-1; no clear D gene. Germline V lookup: CDR1 MDHEN, CDR2 SYDVKM. Between the trimmed V and J ends, which lost 4 bases and 3 bases, there was a span of 12 bases. The CDR3 runs to 14 residues. The CDR3 is CASSSGSRHTEAFF. The CDR3 DNA is TGTGCCAGCAGTTCCGGGAGCCGACACACTGAAGCTTTCTTT.

The chain joins TRBV28 to TRBJ2-5; D may be TRBD2 (6 bases). V lost 8 bases and J 5 bases, leaving 15 bases between the germline ends. Per germline, CDR1 MDHEN and CDR2 SYDVKM. There are 13 residues in the CDR3. CDR3 coding DNA: TGTGCCAGCGTCCCGGGAGATCGGGAGACCCAGTACTTC. Its translation: CASVPGDRETQYF.

The sample holds a few counts of this clonotype. This chain joins TRBV5-1 and TRBJ2-3; the match to TRBD2 covers 11 bases. The CDR3 is 18 residues long. CDR1 and CDR2 from the germline V gene are SGHRS and YFSETQ. Unmatched junction bases numbered 10, after V lost 4 bases and J lost 0 bases. Written as DNA, the CDR3 is TGCGCCAGCAGCCGCGGGCTAGCGGGAGGCTCTAGCACAGATACGCAGTATTTT. Residues: CASSRGLAGGSSTDTQYF.

The CDR3 sequence is CASSLQALSTDTQYF. The CDR3 DNA is TGTGCCAGCAGTTTACAAGCTTTGAGCACAGATACGCAGTATTTT. This sequence joins TRBV28 and TRBJ2-3; D is undetermined. V was clipped by 2 bases and J by 0 bases, with 9 bases between them. CDR1 and CDR2 from the germline V gene are MDHEN and SYDVKM. The CDR3 covers 15 residues.

This clonotype was seen more than once but under ten times. The V gene is TRBV18, the J gene TRBJ2-3, with 10 bases matching TRBD1. This CDR3 has 15 amino acids. CDR1 and CDR2 from the germline V gene are KGHSH and LQKENI. Germline trimming cut 3 bases from V and 3 bases from J; bases unmatched to any gene: 3. The CDR3 region has the DNA TGTGCCAGCTCACCTCGGACAGGGGGAACAGATACGCAGTATTTT. It translates to CASSPRTGGTDTQYF. Looking up the rest from reference TRBV18 and TRBJ2-3 gives the full variable domain: NAGVMQNPRHLVRRRGQEARLRCSPMKGHSHVYWYRQLPEEGLKFMVYLQKENIIDESGMPKERFSAEFPKEGPSILRIQQVVRGDSAAYFCASSPRTGGTDTQYFGPGTRLTVL.

This clonotype has more than one count but fewer than ten. The genes are TRBV30 and TRBJ2-7, with 10 bases lining up with TRBD1. V dropped 7 bases and J dropped 4; count of bases not matched to a gene: 7. CDR1 and CDR2 (germline): GTSNPN, SVGIG (reference sequence). The CDR3 runs to 13 residues. Here the CDR3 DNA reads TGTGCCTTTACGAGGGACAGGGGTTACGAGCAGTACTTC. Its protein product is CAFTRDRGYEQYF. Full variable domain (rest looked up from reference TRBV30 and TRBJ2-7): SQTIHQWPATLVQPVGSPLSLECTVEGTSNPNLYWYRQAAGRGLQLLFYSVGIGQISSEVPQNLSASRPQDRQFILSSKKLLLSDSGFYLCAFTRDRGYEQYFGPGTRLTVT.

The chain carries TRBV3-1 and TRBJ2-1; 8 positions match TRBD1. Unmatched junction bases numbered 2, after V lost 4 bases and J lost 6 bases. This CDR3 comprises 13 residues. CDR1 LGHDT and CDR2 YNNKEL come from the germline V gene (reference sequence). The CDR3 sequence: CASSRDRSNEQFF. CDR3 bases: TGTGCCAGCAGCCGGGACAGGTCCAATGAGCAGTTCTTC.

This clonotype has just a few counts. The genes are TRBV2 and TRBJ2-6; D not certain. The germline CDR1 and CDR2 sequences are SNHLY and FYNNEI. The CDR3 spans 11 residues. V lost 6 bases, J lost 7 bases, and 4 bases lay in between. The CDR3 protein is CASRGANVLTF. CDR3 sequence (DNA): TGTGCCAGCAGGGGCGCCAACGTCCTGACTTTC.

This clonotype was seen many times. The chain joins TRBV11-2 to TRBJ2-1; tentatively, D is TRBD1 (5 bases). The germline V gene has CDR1 SGHAT and CDR2 FQNNGV. Trimming left V 1 base short and J 9 bases short, with 10 bases between. The CDR3 length is 13 residues. The CDR3, as DNA: TGTGCCAGCAGCTTAGCTGGGCAGGGTGAGCAGTTCTTC. Protein: CASSLAGQGEQFF.

This clonotype was picked up a small number of times. The J gene is TRBJ2-5, the V gene TRBV7-2; D is perhaps TRBD1 or TRBD2 (5 bases each). CDR3 length equals 18 residues. Per the germline V gene, CDR1 is SGHTA and CDR2 is FQGNSA. The V end lost 3 bases, the J end lost 5 bases, and 25 bases lay between the germline ends. Written as DNA, the CDR3 is TGTGCCAGCAGCTTCCCCCCAACGGGACGCCGACCGGGGGAGACCCAGTACTTC. It yields the protein CASSFPPTGRRPGETQYF.

This chain links TRBV7-2 with TRBJ2-7; the D is unclear. This CDR3 has 15 amino acids. CDR1 is SGHTA, CDR2 FQGNSA, per germline. V gave up 1 base and J gave up 3 bases, with 13 bases separating them. CDR3 residues: CASSLDSLADYEQYF. The CDR3 nucleotides are TGTGCCAGCAGCTTAGACAGTCTGGCAGACTACGAGCAGTACTTC.

The genes are TRBV28 and TRBJ2-5; D is uncertain. The length of the CDR3 is 15 residues. Germline V CDR1 and CDR2: MDHEN, SYDVKM. Trimming cost V 2 bases and J 1 base, with 11 bases left between them. CDR3 in amino acids: CASSLPRDLQETQYF. Here the CDR3 DNA reads TGTGCCAGCAGTTTACCTCGAGACCTCCAAGAGACCCAGTACTTC.

This clonotype was observed many times. DNA of the CDR3: TGTGCCAGCAGCCAACTCTACTATACGCAGTATTTT. Translated: CASSQLYYTQYF. V gene TRBV14 combines with J gene TRBJ2-3; no clear D gene. V was pared by 2 bases and J by 7 bases, with 7 bases between. The CDR3 runs 12 residues. CDR1 is SGHDN and CDR2 is FVKESK in the germline V gene. Based on the CDR3 plus reference TRBV14 and TRBJ2-3, the full variable domain is EAGVTQFPSHSVIEKGQTVTLRCDPISGHDNLYWYRRVMGKEIKFLLHFVKESKQDESGMPNNRFLAERTGGTYSTLKVQPAELEDSGVYFCASSQLYYTQYFGPGTRLTVL.

This clonotype was recorded once. V usage is TRBV12-3 or TRBV12-4 and J usage is TRBJ1-2; no definite D call. The CDR3 has 15 amino acids. V lost 6 bases, J lost 4 bases, and 18 bases lay in between. This chain's CDR3 is CASSNYGPTSYGYTF. The CDR3 coding sequence is TGTGCCAGCAGCAATTATGGCCCTACTTCCTATGGCTACACCTTC.

This clonotype has at least ten counts. V gene TRBV20-1 combines with J gene TRBJ2-7, with unresolved D. This CDR3 comprises 14 residues. With 1 base removed from V and 2 bases from J, the gap between germline ends came to 12 bases. Per germline, CDR1 DFQATT and CDR2 SNEGSKA (reference sequence). CDR3 sequence (DNA): TGCAGTGCTAGAGCCGCCAATTTTCCCTACGAGCAGTACTTC. Translating gives CSARAANFPYEQYF.

This clonotype was observed a single time. The genes are TRBV20-1 and TRBJ1-1, with D perhaps TRBD1 (5 bases). Germline-derived CDR1 and CDR2 are DFQATT and SNEGSKA (reference sequence). Trimming stripped 4 bases from V and 4 bases from J, with 16 bases between. The CDR3 runs 14 residues. The CDR3 sequence is CSAKRHPRATEAFF. The CDR3 DNA reads TGCAGTGCTAAGAGACACCCCAGGGCCACTGAAGCTTTCTTT.

The rearrangement links TRBV28 to TRBJ2-7, with D unresolved. CDR3 length equals 16 residues. V was cut by 3 bases and J by 7 bases, with 22 bases left in between. Germline V gene data show CDR1 as MDHEN and CDR2 as SYDVKM. The CDR3 loop reads CASSFVGATLSREQYF. The DNA for the CDR3 is TGTGCCAGCAGTTTTGTGGGCGCCACCTTGTCGAGGGAGCAGTACTTC.

The genes are TRBV6-2 or TRBV6-3 and TRBJ2-1; possible D gene TRBD1, 6 bases. The CDR3 covers 17 residues. Germline CDR1 and CDR2: MNHEY and SVGEGT. The ends were cut back, 0 bases at V and 4 bases at J, with 16 bases in the middle. Written as DNA, the CDR3 is TGTGCCAGCAGTTACTCGATGCAGACAGGACAGTACAATGAGCAGTTCTTC. This codes for CASSYSMQTGQYNEQFF.

The chain links TRBV25-1 to TRBJ1-1, with unresolved D. CDR3 length equals 13 residues. V lost 7 bases to trimming and J lost 3 bases, with 12 bases between them. Germline V gene lookup returns CDR1 MGHDK and CDR2 SYGVNS. The CDR3 coding sequence is TGTGCCAGCAATCACGAGAAGGACACTGAAGCTTTCTTT. Amino acid sequence: CASNHEKDTEAFF.

This clonotype has ten or more counts. The chain recombines TRBV15 with TRBJ2-7; 9 nucleotides match TRBD2. Germline trimming cut 1 base from V and 0 bases from J; bases unmatched to any gene: 13. The CDR3 is 19 amino acids. Looked up from germline, CDR1 is LNHNV and CDR2 is YYDKDF (reference sequence). This CDR3 is CATSRGMSGRLLSSYEQYF. The CDR3 region has the DNA TGTGCCACCAGCAGAGGGATGAGCGGGAGGCTCCTCAGCTCCTACGAGCAGTACTTC.

The V and J genes are TRBV12-3 or TRBV12-4 and TRBJ1-1; 7 bases agree with TRBD1. The CDR3 is made up of 13 amino acids. The ends lost 3 bases at V and 11 bases at J; junction bases unmatched: 9. DNA of the CDR3: TGTGCCAGCAGTTTGGCCAACAGGGGCTGGGCTTTCTTT. Protein sequence: CASSLANRGWAFF.